Below, one T cell receptor (beta chain) is given with its context. CDR1 is SNHLY and CDR2 is FYNNEI in the germline V gene. The CDR3 extends over 15 amino acids. V lost 8 bases and J lost 0, with 16 bases in between. The sample is drawn from a study of shared clonotypes between healthy human individuals. The table came from immunoSEQ multiplex PCR; TCRdb's copy has only in-frame clones and leaves some out. The table has a few million clones, around 93% seen once. The sample taken for sequencing was naive CD4+ T cells from PBMCs. Specified subset: CD45RA+ positively selected. The receptor was derived from a young man in good health. Some clones in this sample may be carry-over from other donors' samples. This rearrangement joins TRBV2 to TRBJ1-2; a weak D match, TRBD1 (5 bases). The CDR3 here is CASLMEGVPNYGYTF. The CDR3 DNA reads as TGTGCCAGCCTGATGGAAGGGGTCCCTAACTATGGCTACACCTTC. Using reference TRBV2 and TRBJ1-2 for the parts outside the CDR3, the full variable domain is EPEVTQTPSHQVTQMGQEVILRCVPISNHLYFYWYRQILGQKVEFLVSFYNNEISEKSEIFDDQFSVERPDGSNFTLKIRSTKLEDSAMYFCASLMEGVPNYGYTFGSGTRLTVV.